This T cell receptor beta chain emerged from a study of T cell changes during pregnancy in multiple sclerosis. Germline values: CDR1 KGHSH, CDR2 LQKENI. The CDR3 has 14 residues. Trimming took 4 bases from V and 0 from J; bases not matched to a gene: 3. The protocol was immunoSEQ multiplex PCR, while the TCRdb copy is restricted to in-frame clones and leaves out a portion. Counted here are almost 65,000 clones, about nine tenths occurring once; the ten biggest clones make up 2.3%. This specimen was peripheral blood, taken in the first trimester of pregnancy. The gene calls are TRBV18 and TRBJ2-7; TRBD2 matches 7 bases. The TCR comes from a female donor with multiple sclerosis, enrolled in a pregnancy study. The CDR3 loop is CASSLRDYSYEQYF. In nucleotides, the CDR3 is TGTGCCAGCTCACTCCGGGACTACTCCTACGAGCAGTACTTC.